Each of the 21 T cell receptor beta chains below was sequenced from the same sample in a study of blood T cell repertoires in COVID-19. The protocol was immunoSEQ multiplex PCR, while the TCRdb copy is restricted to in-frame clones and leaves out a portion. Of around 54,000 clones in the sample, around 81% were seen once. Sequenced sample: peripheral blood. These receptor sequences come from a woman aged 55-75 years with acute or convalescent COVID-19.

The rearrangement uses TRBV4-1 and TRBJ1-1, with 9 bases aligning to TRBD1. After removal of 5 bases from V and 4 bases from J, the junction contained 5 bases not matched to a gene. Germline V gene data show CDR1 as MGHRA and CDR2 as YSYEKL. There are 14 residues in the CDR3. This CDR3 reads CASSIQGASTEAFF. The CDR3, as DNA: TGCGCCAGCAGCATACAGGGGGCGAGCACTGAAGCTTTCTTT.

The gene calls are TRBV24-1 and TRBJ2-1; a weak D match, TRBD2 (7 bases). The V end was cut by 4 bases, the J end by 9 bases, with 27 bases between. Germline CDR1 is KGHDR and CDR2 is SFDVKD. This CDR3 has 18 residues. For the CDR3, the DNA is TGTGCCACCAGTGACTCCCTAGGGCAGGGGAGACTAGCAGGTGAGCAGTTCTTC. As protein: CATSDSLGQGRLAGEQFF.

The chain employs TRBV11-2 and TRBJ1-1; 9 bases match TRBD1. Germline CDR1 reads SGHAT; CDR2 reads FQNNGV. This CDR3 is built from 18 residues. Trimming removed 5 bases from V and 3 bases from J; junction bases left unmatched: 16. The DNA for the CDR3 is TGTGCCAGCAGCATCGTACAGGGGGCAGAGTCGGCGGACACTGAAGCTTTCTTT. Amino acids: CASSIVQGAESADTEAFF.

The J gene is TRBJ2-5, the V gene TRBV7-8, with D tentatively TRBD2 (6 bases). V was clipped by 2 bases and J by 2 bases, with 18 bases between them. The CDR3 sequence is 17 residues long. CDR1 is SGHVS, CDR2 FQNEAQ, per germline. The CDR3, as DNA: TGTGCCAGCAGCTTACTTCGACCCGGGACTCAGCAAGAGACCCAGTACTTC. Its translation: CASSLLRPGTQQETQYF.

This clone was detected a few times. The V gene is TRBV2, the J gene TRBJ1-5; 8 nucleotides match TRBD1. The CDR3 loop spans 14 amino acids. V lost 5 bases and J lost 7; bases outside the gene matches: 7. Germline values: CDR1 SNHLY, CDR2 FYNNEI. The CDR3 spells CASSTRTGSQPQHF. The CDR3 DNA reads as TGTGCCAGCAGTACTAGGACAGGGTCACAGCCCCAGCATTTT.

CDR3 in amino acids: CATSDPSGATDDTQYF. In nucleotides, the CDR3 is TGTGCCACCAGTGACCCTAGCGGGGCTACGGATGATACGCAGTATTTT. This sequence joins TRBV24-1 and TRBJ2-3; TRBD2 agrees at 9 bases. In germline, CDR1 is KGHDR, CDR2 SFDVKD. V shed 4 bases and J 6 bases; nucleotides not matched to a gene: 10. The CDR3 totals 16 residues.

V is TRBV19 and J is TRBJ2-3; 9 nucleotides align to TRBD2. With V trimmed by 1 base and J by 4 bases, 6 bases remained unmatched. CDR3 length: 16 amino acids. Germline CDR1 is LNHDA and CDR2 is SQIVND (reference sequence). CDR3 protein: CASSIGSGGPADTQYF. CDR3 coding DNA: TGTGCCAGTAGTATAGGCAGCGGGGGGCCGGCAGATACGCAGTATTTT.

The V gene is TRBV3-1 (or the pseudogene TRBV3-2), the J gene TRBJ2-1; 9 bases agree with TRBD2. V trimming: 4 bases; J trimming: 0 bases; junction bases outside the gene matches: 7. Germline V gives CDR1 LGHDT, CDR2 YNNKEL (reference sequence). This CDR3 is built from 17 residues. CDR3 coding DNA: TGTGCCAGCAGCCCCTTGCTAGCGGGGAGCTCCTACAATGAGCAGTTCTTC. Protein: CASSPLLAGSSYNEQFF.

Only a few counts were recorded for this clone. The rearrangement uses TRBV5-1 and TRBJ1-1, with unresolved D. Germline CDR1 is SGHRS and CDR2 is YFSETQ. The CDR3 is made up of 14 amino acids. V was trimmed by 0 bases and J by 5 bases, leaving 11 bases between them. The CDR3 DNA is TGCGCCAGCAGCTTGGCCCCTGTTCGGACTGAAGCTTTCTTT. Translation: CASSLAPVRTEAFF.

The CDR3 nucleotides read TGTGCCAGCAGTTTAGTAAGCGGGATGGACGAGACCCAGTACTTC. Its translation: CASSLVSGMDETQYF. The V and J genes are TRBV27 and TRBJ2-5, with 7 bases matching TRBD2. Losses at the gene ends were 2 bases for V and 5 bases for J; bases not matched to a gene: 8. Germline-derived CDR1 and CDR2 are MNHEY and SMNVEV (reference sequence). CDR3 size: 15 residues.

V usage is TRBV7-2 and J usage is TRBJ1-2, with 7 bases lining up with TRBD1. CDR3 length: 14 amino acids. Germline CDR1 SGHTA, CDR2 FQGNSA. V lost 5 bases to trimming and J lost 7 bases; unmatched junction nucleotides: 10. The CDR3 is CASSLLGGGGGYTF. CDR3 nucleotide sequence: TGTGCCAGCAGCCTCCTTGGAGGGGGCGGTGGCTACACCTTC.

The rearrangement joins TRBV5-6 to TRBJ1-2; 8 positions match TRBD1. The V and J ends lost 4 bases and 4 bases, in that order; junction bases with no gene match: 6. This CDR3 spans 14 amino acids. The germline gives CDR1 SGHDT, CDR2 YYEEEE. The CDR3 DNA is TGTGCCAGCAGCCTGACAGGGGTAGCCTATGGCTACACCTTC. Translating gives CASSLTGVAYGYTF.

The chain employs TRBV7-6 and TRBJ2-6; 10 bases line up with TRBD1. CDR3 length: 16 amino acids. After removal of 3 bases from V and 4 bases from J, the junction contained 3 bases not matched to a gene. The germline CDR1 and CDR2 sequences are SGHVS and FNYEAQ. The DNA for the CDR3 is TGTGCCAGCAGCTTGACAGGGGGCACGGGGGCCAACGTCCTGACTTTC. Translated, it gives CASSLTGGTGANVLTF. The variable domain in full, completed from reference TRBV7-6 and TRBJ2-6, reads GAGVSQSPRYKVTKRGQDVALRCDPISGHVSLYWYRQALGQGPEFLTYFNYEAQQDKSGLPNDRFSAERPEGSISTLTIQRTEQRDSAMYRCASSLTGGTGANVLTFGAGSRLTVL.

This rearrangement joins TRBV10-2 to TRBJ2-7; D might be TRBD2 (5 bases). Trimming shortened V by 0 bases and J by 7 bases, and 16 bases separated the two germline ends. There are 15 residues in the CDR3. Germline V gives CDR1 WSHSY, CDR2 SAAADI. CDR3 sequence: CASSESDNSSGEQYF. The CDR3 coding sequence is TGCGCCAGCAGTGAGTCGGATAACAGCTCGGGGGAGCAGTACTTC.

The chain recombines TRBV6-1 with TRBJ2-5; D remains unclear. V lost 0 bases to trimming and J lost 6 bases, with 5 bases between them. There are 12 residues in the CDR3. Germline V gene data show CDR1 as MNHNS and CDR2 as SASEGT. The CDR3 loop reads CASSEATKTQYF. CDR3 sequence (DNA): TGTGCCAGCAGTGAAGCAACAAAGACCCAGTACTTC.

The V gene is TRBV19, the J gene TRBJ1-2; 7 bases line up with TRBD1. V was pared by 4 bases and J by 2 bases, with 4 bases of the junction left unmatched. Germline V CDR1 and CDR2: LNHDA, SQIVND (reference sequence). The CDR3 extends over 14 amino acids. The CDR3 nucleotides are TGTGCCAGTAGTACGTGGGACAGCAACTATGGCTACACCTTC. Its protein is CASSTWDSNYGYTF.

The chain has TRBV18 and TRBJ2-3; 8 bases fit TRBD1. Germline V gives CDR1 KGHSH, CDR2 LQKENI. The CDR3 covers 15 residues. The V and J ends lost 6 bases and 10 bases, in that order; junction bases with no gene match: 15. The CDR3 spells CASSAGTGSSGAQYF. The DNA of the CDR3 is TGTGCCAGCTCGGCGGGGACAGGATCCTCGGGGGCGCAGTATTTT. Full variable domain (rest looked up from reference TRBV18 and TRBJ2-3): NAGVMQNPRHLVRRRGQEARLRCSPMKGHSHVYWYRQLPEEGLKFMVYLQKENIIDESGMPKERFSAEFPKEGPSILRIQQVVRGDSAAYFCASSAGTGSSGAQYFGPGTRLTVL.

The chain links TRBV6-5 to TRBJ2-7, with TRBD1 matching 7 bases. From germline, CDR1 is MNHEY and CDR2 SVGAGI. With 8 bases clipped from V and 3 bases from J, the junction kept 4 bases outside the gene matches. CDR3 length: 12 residues. The CDR3, as DNA: TGTGCCAGCGGGACAGCCTACTACGAGCAGTACTTC. Translation: CASGTAYYEQYF.

This clone has just one count. The gene calls are TRBV5-1 and TRBJ2-1; D might be TRBD2 (7 bases). Trimming took off 5 bases at V and 8 bases at J, with 17 bases between the two ends. The CDR3 has 14 residues. In germline, CDR1 is SGHRS, CDR2 YFSETQ. CDR3 sequence reads: CASRGGPPLDEQFF. As DNA, the CDR3 is TGCGCCAGCAGGGGGGGGCCCCCCCTGGATGAGCAGTTCTTC.

The J gene is TRBJ2-3, the V gene TRBV2; the D gene is possibly TRBD2 (6 bases). Germline CDR1 and CDR2: SNHLY and FYNNEI. The V end was cut by 8 bases, the J end by 1 base, with 10 bases between. CDR3 length: 13 amino acids. CDR3 sequence (DNA): TGTGCCAGCGGGACTTCCCGCACAGATACGCAGTATTTT. It yields the protein CASGTSRTDTQYF.

The chain combines TRBV5-1 with TRBJ2-2; D may be TRBD2 (6 bases). The CDR3 is made up of 13 amino acids. V was cut by 7 bases and J by 2 bases, with 9 bases left in between. The germline gives CDR1 SGHRS, CDR2 YFSETQ. The CDR3 reads CASLGLNTGELFF. In nucleotides, the CDR3 is TGCGCCAGCTTGGGACTTAACACCGGGGAGCTGTTTTTT. The variable domain in full, with the rest retrieved from reference TRBV5-1 and TRBJ2-2, is KAGVTQTPRYLIKTRGQQVTLSCSPISGHRSVSWYQQTPGQGLQFLFEYFSETQRNKGNFPGRFSGRQFSNSRSEMNVSTLELGDSALYLCASLGLNTGELFFGEGSRLTVL.